This T cell receptor (beta chain) comes out of a study of shared clonotypes between healthy human individuals (dated by TCRdb to the early 2020s). At the level of the whole study: The cohort comprised a couple of women and a few men aged 18 to 49 years. To estimate repertoire size and how much clonotypes are shared between individuals, the study performed deep sequencing of blood TCR repertoires from about 5 healthy adults. Per donor, leukapheresis produced somewhere between about 0.9 and 9 billion PBMCs. To increase sequencing depth and limit assay-specific biases, different laboratories used diverse techniques to prepare libraries and sequence TCR repertoires. For each donor, CD4 naive and CD4 memory were each given three plates, CD8 naive was given two plates, and CD8 memory was given one plate. The paper as a whole reports these results and caveats: Rarefaction of sorted-subset datasets indicated incomplete sequencing despite the large sequencing depth. The genetic and exposure-history diversity represented was limited by the small number of donors. Sampling was restricted to blood, and TCR repertoires in tissues likely differ from the TCR repertoires found in blood. Based on pairwise subsampling, the degree of clonotype sharing among donors was expected to be affected by sequencing depth. Sharing across a few donors was observed for approximately 5% of naive CD4, less than 4% of naive CD8, 2% to 2.5% of memory CD4, and 0.4% of memory CD8 clonotypes. Naive subsets generally had larger estimated clonotype richness than memory subsets. Clonotypes shared by all four sorted-subset donors showed higher generation probabilities than non-shared clonotypes.

Trimming leaves V shorter by 1 base and J shorter by 7 bases, with the junction holding 14 bases beyond the gene matches. The CDR3 holds 20 amino acids from the cysteine to the phenylalanine. Only the CDR3 DNA is retained, 60 bases long and in frame from the first base. CDR1 and CDR2, per the germline V gene, are SGHTA and FQGTGA. The donors were healthy, HIV-negative adults who had no recently reported acute infections or vaccinations. Every donor was a Caucasian adult living in Nashville, Tennessee, USA. CD4+ T cells were enriched by magnetic negative selection, after which naive cells were positively selected on CD45RA and the negative fraction was taken as the memory subset. Blood was obtained by leukapheresis, after which PBMCs were separated by Ficoll-Histopaque density gradient centrifugation and cryopreserved in liquid nitrogen vapor phase. Analytical flow cytometry was used to check the purity and quantity of each magnetically sorted T cell population. Genomic DNA was isolated from every sorted fraction and measured by UV absorbance on a Nanodrop 2000c.

Using the deep immunoSEQ assay, TCR CDR3 regions were amplified from genomic DNA by multiplex PCR. Extracted genomic DNA from each cell subset was spread evenly across all wells of several immunoSEQ 96-well plates, with each plate serving as a replicate. For sorted subsets, 200 ng of genomic DNA, equivalent to 25,000 to 35,000 T cell genomes, went into each replicate PCR. The purified libraries were quantified using a Qubit 3.0 fluorometer, sized with a Bioanalyzer 2100, and then quantified again using the KAPA Library Quantification kit. Every immunoSEQ 96-well plate was sequenced on a dedicated single-read 150-cycle Illumina NextSeq 550 flow cell. The authors' pipeline ran thus. The immunoSEQ output contained only junctional sequences without quality scores, so filtering could not match that applied to full-length reads. Sequences were annotated with PyIR, a Python wrapper for IgBLAST v1.9, and V/J genes and CDR3 were assigned using IMGT germline references. Reads were filtered out if the reads had weak V/J assignments (E-value above 1e-6), no CDR3, stop codons, out-of-frame junctions, or ambiguous translated residues. V3J clonotypes were defined as sequences sharing an identical inferred V gene, J gene, and CDR3 amino acid sequence. The percentage overlap between two repertoires was calculated by dividing the number of shared unique clonotypes by the size of the smaller repertoire. Richness of each repertoire was evaluated using RTK rarefaction, the Chao1 estimator, and Recon v2.1 estimates of unobserved clonotypes. For all TCRbeta clonotypes obtained by the gDNA method from a handful of donors, generation probabilities were computed with OLGA. TCRdb carries this immuneACCESS record with in-frame sequences only. Its versions omit some clonotypes, under half of them owing to an unresolved V gene in the studies checked, with the rest unexplained. The V and J calls and the clone size are those of that table, but D and trimming were determined from the DNA. Across this sample there are about 2.3 million clones, with more than 85% seen only once. The ten largest clones add up to about 0.39% of the sample.

About this clone itself: It has no known antigen specificity. No clone much larger than this one lies a single base away; base qualities are absent.

Input material: naive CD4+ T cells from PBMCs. The sample's cell subset or site label, decoded: CD45RA+ positively selected. This receptor was obtained from a man between 18 and 29 years old in good health. Some clones in this sample may be carry-over from other donors' samples. The sequence joins TRBV7-3 to TRBJ2-1; TRBD2 aligns with 15 central bases. The CDR3 here reads CASSLRGVGLAGGSVNEQFF. At the DNA level, the sequence is TGTGCCAGCAGCTTAAGAGGCGTGGGACTAGCGGGAGGTTCGGTGAATGAGCAGTTCTTC.